Detailed here is one T cell receptor beta chain. Its antigen remains unknown. Libraries were prepared by immunoSEQ multiplex PCR; TCRdb keeps only in-frame clonotypes and omits some of them. The sample yields about 80,000 clones, about 90% seen once. These data are taken from a study of brain T cells in children with intractable seizures. Study results and limitations: Pre- and post-surgery blood differed in depth, so pre-surgery absences may be undersampling. HCMV serostatus was not known, and viral specificity came from CDR3 similarity only.

This CDR3 contains 14 residues. The V end lost 3 bases, the J end lost 2 bases, and 8 bases lay between the germline ends. In germline, CDR1 is SNHLY, CDR2 FYNNEI. Only cases whose brain tissue showed the highest T cell transcript signatures were sequenced. At least one anti-epileptic drug was given before surgery. This chain uses TRBV2 with TRBJ1-5; perhaps TRBD1 as D (5 bases). Sequences were derived from peripheral blood, sampled at surgery. This clonotype was obtained from a girl aged 2 to 9 with Rasmussen encephalitis and intractable seizures. The CDR3 is CASSDGRGNQPQHF. CDR3 nucleotides: TGTGCCAGCAGTGATGGCAGGGGCAATCAGCCCCAGCATTTT.